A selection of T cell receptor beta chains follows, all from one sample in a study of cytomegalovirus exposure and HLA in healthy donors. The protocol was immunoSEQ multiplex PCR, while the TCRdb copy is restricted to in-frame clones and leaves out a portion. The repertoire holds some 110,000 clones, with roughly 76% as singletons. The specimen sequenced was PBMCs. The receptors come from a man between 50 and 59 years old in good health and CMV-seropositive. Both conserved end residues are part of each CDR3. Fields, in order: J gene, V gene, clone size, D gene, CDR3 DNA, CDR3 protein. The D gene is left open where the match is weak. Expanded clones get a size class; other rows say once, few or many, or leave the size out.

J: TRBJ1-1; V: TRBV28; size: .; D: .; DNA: TGTGCCAGCAAAAGCGCGGGGAACACTGAAGCTTTCTTT; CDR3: CASKSAGNTEAFF
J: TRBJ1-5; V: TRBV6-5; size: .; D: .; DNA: TGTGCCAGCAGTTACCACGGAGCCAATCAGCCCCAGCATTTT; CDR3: CASSYHGANQPQHF
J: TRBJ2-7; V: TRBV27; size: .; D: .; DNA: TGTGCCAGCAGTTTAGGGACAAGCACCTACGAGCAGTACTTC; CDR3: CASSLGTSTYEQYF
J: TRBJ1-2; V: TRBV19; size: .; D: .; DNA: TGTGCCAGTAGTATAGGGGCAGGGGACGGCTACACCTTC; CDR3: CASSIGAGDGYTF
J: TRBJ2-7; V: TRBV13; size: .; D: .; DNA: TGTGCCAGCAGCTTAGGACAGATTTCCTACGAGCAGTACTTC; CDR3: CASSLGQISYEQYF
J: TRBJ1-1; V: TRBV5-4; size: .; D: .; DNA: TGTGCCAGCAGCTTGGGAGCAGGGGTTATGGGGCCTGAAGCTTTCTTT; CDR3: CASSLGAGVMGPEAFF
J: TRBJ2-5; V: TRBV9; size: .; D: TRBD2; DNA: TGCGCCAGCAGCGTAGGTCGCACTAGCGGGAGGAGTGCAGCAGAGACCCAGTACTTC; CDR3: CASSVGRTSGRSAAETQYF
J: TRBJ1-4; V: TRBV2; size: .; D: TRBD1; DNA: TGTGCCAGCAGTGTGACAGGGAAAACTAATGAAAAACTGTTTTTT; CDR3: CASSVTGKTNEKLFF
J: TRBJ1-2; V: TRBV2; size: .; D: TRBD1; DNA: TGTGCCAGCAGTGTCATCGGACAGGGCGCTGGCTACACCTTC; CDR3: CASSVIGQGAGYTF
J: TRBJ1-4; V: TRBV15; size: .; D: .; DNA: TGTGCCACCAGCAGAGGAAGAGCGTCAACTAATGAAAAACTGTTTTTT; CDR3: CATSRGRASTNEKLFF
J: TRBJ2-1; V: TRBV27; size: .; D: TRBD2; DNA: TGTGCCAGCAGTGCCCACGGCGGGAGCTCCTACAATGAGCAGTTCTTC; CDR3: CASSAHGGSSYNEQFF
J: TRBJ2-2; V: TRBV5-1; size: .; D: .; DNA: TGCGCCAGCAGCTTCTCAGGCCCGAACACCGGGGAGCTGTTTTTT; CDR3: CASSFSGPNTGELFF
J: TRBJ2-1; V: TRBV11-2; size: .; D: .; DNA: TGTGCCAGCAGATCGGGGGGCCATTACAATGAGCAGTTCTTC; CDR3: CASRSGGHYNEQFF
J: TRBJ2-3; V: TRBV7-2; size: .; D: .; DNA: TGTGCCAGCAGCTTAGCGAGTGGCACAGATACGCAGTATTTT; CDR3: CASSLASGTDTQYF
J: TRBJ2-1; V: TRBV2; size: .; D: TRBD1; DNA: TGTGCCAGCAGTGGAAGGACAGGGGTTTACAATGAGCAGTTCTTC; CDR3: CASSGRTGVYNEQFF
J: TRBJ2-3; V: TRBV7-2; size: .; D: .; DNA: TGTGCCAGCTTATTCTACAGCCCTAGCACAGATACGCAGTATTTT; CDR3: CASLFYSPSTDTQYF
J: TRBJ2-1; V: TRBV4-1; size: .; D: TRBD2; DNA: TGCGCCAGCAGCCAAGATAGGCTAGCGGGAGTGAATGAGCAGTTCTTC; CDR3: CASSQDRLAGVNEQFF
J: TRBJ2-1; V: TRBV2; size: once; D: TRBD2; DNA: TGTGCCAGCAGTTGGACTAGCGCCACCTACAATGAGCAGTTCTTC; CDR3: CASSWTSATYNEQFF
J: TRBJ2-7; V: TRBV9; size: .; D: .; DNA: TGTGCCAGCAGCGTAGGGGAGAGGAGTACCTACGAGCAGTACTTC; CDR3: CASSVGERSTYEQYF
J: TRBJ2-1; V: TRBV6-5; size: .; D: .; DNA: TGTGCCAGCAGTTACGGGGCTGCGCAGTTCTTC; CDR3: CASSYGAAQFF
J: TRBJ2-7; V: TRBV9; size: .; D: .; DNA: TGTGCCAGCAGCGACGGGACAAATTACGAGCAGTACTTC; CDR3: CASSDGTNYEQYF
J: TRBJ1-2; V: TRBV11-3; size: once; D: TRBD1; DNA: TGTGCCAGCAGCGGGCGGACAGGGAACTATGGCTACACCTTC; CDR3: CASSGRTGNYGYTF
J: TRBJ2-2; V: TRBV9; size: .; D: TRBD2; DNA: TGTGCCAGCAGCATCGGACTAGCGGGGGGGCAGCCAACGGCCGGGGAGCTGTTTTTT; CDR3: CASSIGLAGGQPTAGELFF
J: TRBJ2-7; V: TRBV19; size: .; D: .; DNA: TGTGCCAGTAGTATAGCCCCAGGGGCCTACGAGCAGTACTTC; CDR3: CASSIAPGAYEQYF
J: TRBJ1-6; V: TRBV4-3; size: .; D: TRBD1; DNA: TGCGCCAGCAGCCAAGAGGACAGGGGAATTTCACCCCTCCACTTT; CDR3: CASSQEDRGISPLHF
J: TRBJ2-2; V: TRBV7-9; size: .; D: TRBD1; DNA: TGTGCCAGCAGACGGACAGGGGGCAACACCGGGGAGCTGTTTTTT; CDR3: CASRRTGGNTGELFF
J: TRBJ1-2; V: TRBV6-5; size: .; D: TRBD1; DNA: TGTGCCAGCAGTTACTCGAATAGGGGGCGCGGCTATGGCTACACCTTC; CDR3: CASSYSNRGRGYGYTF
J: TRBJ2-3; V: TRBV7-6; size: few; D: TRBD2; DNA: TGTGCCAGCAGCCGGGGGGGGAGCACAGATACGCAGTATTTT; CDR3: CASSRGGSTDTQYF
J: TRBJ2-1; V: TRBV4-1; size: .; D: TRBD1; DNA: TGCGCCAGCAGCGGAGGATCCGGACAGGGAGATCACAATGAGCAGTTCTTC; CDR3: CASSGGSGQGDHNEQFF
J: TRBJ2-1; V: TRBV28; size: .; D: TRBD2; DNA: TGTGCCAGCACGTGGCCAGCGGGAGGTAAGGATGAGCAGTTCTTC; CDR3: CASTWPAGGKDEQFF
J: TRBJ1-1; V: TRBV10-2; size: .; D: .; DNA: TGCGCCAGCAGGGCCCTGACAGGGAACACTGAAGCTTTCTTT; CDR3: CASRALTGNTEAFF
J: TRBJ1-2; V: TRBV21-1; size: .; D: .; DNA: TGTGCCAGCCCCCAGGGGGACAGTTCAACCCCCAACTATGGCTACACCTTC; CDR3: CASPQGDSSTPNYGYTF
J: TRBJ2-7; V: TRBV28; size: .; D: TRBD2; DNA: TGTGCCAGCAGTCCCCGGGGTAGCGGGACCTACGAGCAGTACTTC; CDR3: CASSPRGSGTYEQYF
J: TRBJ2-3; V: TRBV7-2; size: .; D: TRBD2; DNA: TGTGCCAGCAGCTCCTGGGGGGGGGTCTCGGATACGCAGTATTTT; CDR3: CASSSWGGVSDTQYF
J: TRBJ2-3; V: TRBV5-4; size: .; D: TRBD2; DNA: TGTGCCAGCAGCTTGGCACGGCGGGGGGGCACAGATACGCAGTATTTT; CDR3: CASSLARRGGTDTQYF
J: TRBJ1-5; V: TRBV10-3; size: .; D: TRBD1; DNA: TGTGCCATCATTCCCCACGGGACAGGGGGCGATAGCAATCAGCCCCAGCATTTT; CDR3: CAIIPHGTGGDSNQPQHF
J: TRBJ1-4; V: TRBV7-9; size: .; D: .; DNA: TGTGCCAGCAGCATAAGCCTATTTGAAAAACTGTTTTTT; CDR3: CASSISLFEKLFF
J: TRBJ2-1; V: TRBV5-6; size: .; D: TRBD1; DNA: TGTGCCAGCAGCTTGCAACAGGGGGCGCTTGGTGAGCAGTTCTTC; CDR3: CASSLQQGALGEQFF
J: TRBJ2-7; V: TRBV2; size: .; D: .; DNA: TGTGCCAGCACCAATTCCCGGTACGAGCAGTACTTC; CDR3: CASTNSRYEQYF
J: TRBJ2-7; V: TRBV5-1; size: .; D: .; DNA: TGCGCCAGCAGCTTGCCGGGGAGTGGCAGGGGAAACGAGCAGTACTTC; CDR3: CASSLPGSGRGNEQYF
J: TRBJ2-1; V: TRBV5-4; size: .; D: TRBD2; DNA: TGTGCCAGCAGTTCTACTAGCGGGAGCGCCAATGAGCAGTTCTTC; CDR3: CASSSTSGSANEQFF
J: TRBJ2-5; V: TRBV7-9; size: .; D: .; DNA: TGTGCCAGCAGCTTAGCTGCAGGGGTGGTGACCCAGTACTTC; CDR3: CASSLAAGVVTQYF
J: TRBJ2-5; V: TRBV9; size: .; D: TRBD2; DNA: TGTGCCAGCAGCGTAAATAGCGGGGGAGAGACCCAGTACTTC; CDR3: CASSVNSGGETQYF
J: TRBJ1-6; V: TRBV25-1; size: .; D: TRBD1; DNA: TGTGCCAGCAGTGACCCCCGACAGGGTGCAAGTTCACCCCTCCACTTT; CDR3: CASSDPRQGASSPLHF
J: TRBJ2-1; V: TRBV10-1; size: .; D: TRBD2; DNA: TGCGCCAGCAGCAAGACTAGCGGGGTTCACAATGAGCAGTTCTTC; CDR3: CASSKTSGVHNEQFF
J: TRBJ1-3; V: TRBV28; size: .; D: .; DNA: TGTGCCACCACGGGGGGGGACAGAAACACCATATATTTT; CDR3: CATTGGDRNTIYF
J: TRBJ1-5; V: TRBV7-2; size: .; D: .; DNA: TGTGCCAGCAGCCATGGGCCCTACAATCAGCCCCAGCATTTT; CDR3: CASSHGPYNQPQHF
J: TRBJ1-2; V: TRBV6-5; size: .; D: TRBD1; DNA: TGTGCCAGCAGTTACGATCAGGGGGAGGGCTACACCTTC; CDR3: CASSYDQGEGYTF
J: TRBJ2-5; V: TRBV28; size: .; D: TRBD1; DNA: TGTGCCAGCAGTTCCTCGTCCACGGACAGGGTCTCCATACAAGAGACCCAGTACTTC; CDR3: CASSSSSTDRVSIQETQYF
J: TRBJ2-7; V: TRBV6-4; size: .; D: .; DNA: TGTGCCAGCAGAGTACCGGGTCCCCAACACTACGAGCAGTACTTC; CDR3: CASRVPGPQHYEQYF
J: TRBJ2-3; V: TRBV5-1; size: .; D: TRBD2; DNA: TGCGCCAGCAGCTATGATAGCGGGGGGGCCTCAGATACGCAGTATTTT; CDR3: CASSYDSGGASDTQYF
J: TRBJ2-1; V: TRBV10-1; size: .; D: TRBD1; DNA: TGCGCCAGCAGTGGGAACGACAGGGGGAGGGAGTTCTTC; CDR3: CASSGNDRGREFF
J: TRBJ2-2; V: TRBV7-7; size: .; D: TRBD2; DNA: TGTGCTAGCAGTCGAGCGGGGACCGGGGAGCTGTTTTTT; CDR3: CASSRAGTGELFF
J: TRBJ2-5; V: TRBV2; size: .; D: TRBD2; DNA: TGTGCCAGAGAGGGACTAGCGGGGACTACCCCGGAGACCCAGTACTTC; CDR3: CAREGLAGTTPETQYF
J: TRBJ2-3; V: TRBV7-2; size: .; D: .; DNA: TGTGCCAGCAGCTCGGGCGGGCGAGATACGCAGTATTTT; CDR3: CASSSGGRDTQYF
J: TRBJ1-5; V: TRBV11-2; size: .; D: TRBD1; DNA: TGTGCCAGCAGTAACCTCGACAGGGATCAGCCCCAGCATTTT; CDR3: CASSNLDRDQPQHF
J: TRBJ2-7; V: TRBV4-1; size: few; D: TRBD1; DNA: TGCGCCAGCAGCCTCGACAGGGCGGGTGAGGAGCAGTACTTC; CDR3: CASSLDRAGEEQYF